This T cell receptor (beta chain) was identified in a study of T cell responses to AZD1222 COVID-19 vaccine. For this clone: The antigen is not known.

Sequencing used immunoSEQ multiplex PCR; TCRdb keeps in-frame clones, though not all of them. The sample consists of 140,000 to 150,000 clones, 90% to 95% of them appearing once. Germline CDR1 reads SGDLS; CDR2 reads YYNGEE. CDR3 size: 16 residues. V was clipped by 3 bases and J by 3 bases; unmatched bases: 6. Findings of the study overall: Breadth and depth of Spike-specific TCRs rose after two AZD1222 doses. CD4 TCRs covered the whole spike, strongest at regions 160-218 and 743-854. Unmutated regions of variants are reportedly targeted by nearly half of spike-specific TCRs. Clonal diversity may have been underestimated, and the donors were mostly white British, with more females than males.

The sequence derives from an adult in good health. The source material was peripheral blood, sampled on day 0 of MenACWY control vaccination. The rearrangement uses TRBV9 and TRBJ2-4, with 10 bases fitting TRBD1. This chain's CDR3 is CASSGGTGVGKNIQYF. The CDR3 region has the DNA TGTGCCAGCAGCGGTGGGACAGGGGTTGGCAAAAACATTCAGTACTTC.